The 8 T cell receptor beta chains in this list originate from one sample, sequenced in a study of control samples from healthy donors and cancer patients. Generated by immunoSEQ multiplex PCR, the TCRdb table keeps only in-frame clones and is missing some. In the table there are 150,000 to 200,000 clones, about 93% of which are singletons. Specimen: blood. The receptors derive from a man in his late teens or twenties in good health.

CDR3 sequence reads: CAITESRDSYGYTF. Written as DNA, the CDR3 is TGTGCCATCACCGAATCCCGGGACAGCTATGGCTACACCTTC. The rearrangement links TRBV10-3 to TRBJ1-2; TRBD1 matches at 7 bases. V lost 7 bases and J lost 4; bases outside the gene matches: 9. Germline V CDR1 and CDR2: ENHRY, SYGVKD. CDR3 length: 14 amino acids.

The CDR3 bases are TGTGCCAGCAGTGAAGTTGGGTCTGCGGATGAGCAGTTCTTC. Protein product: CASSEVGSADEQFF. The V and J genes are TRBV25-1 and TRBJ2-1, with D unresolved. The length of the CDR3 is 14 residues. Germline CDR1 MGHDK, CDR2 SYGVNS. V lost 2 bases to trimming and J lost 8 bases, with 13 bases between them.

The genes are TRBV15 and TRBJ1-1; TRBD1 is a possible D gene (5 bases). This CDR3 is 15 amino acids long. Germline lookup yields CDR1 LNHNV and CDR2 YYDKDF (reference sequence). The ends were cut back, 2 bases at V and 4 bases at J, with 14 bases in the middle. The CDR3 region is CATSRIRAGSTEAFF. As DNA, the CDR3 is TGTGCCACCAGCAGAATCAGGGCTGGTAGCACTGAAGCTTTCTTT.

The chain links TRBV11-2 to TRBJ2-7, with 7 bases matching TRBD2. This CDR3 has 16 amino acids. In germline, CDR1 is SGHAT, CDR2 FQNNGV. J was trimmed by 1 base and V by 0 bases; bases with no gene match: 6. Here the CDR3 DNA reads TGTGCCAGCAGCTTAGATGGGAGGGGTAGTTCCTACGAGCAGTACTTC. Translated: CASSLDGRGSSYEQYF.

The chain is built from TRBV10-3 and TRBJ2-3; D is perhaps TRBD2 (5 bases). The CDR3 is 13 residues long. The V and J ends lost 5 bases and 3 bases respectively, with 9 bases between them. The germline V gene encodes CDR1 ENHRY and CDR2 SYGVKD. The CDR3 here is CAISRTGTDTQYF. In nucleotides, the CDR3 is TGTGCCATCAGTCGGACTGGAACAGATACGCAGTATTTT.

The V call is TRBV6-5, the J call TRBJ1-2; D not resolved. Between the trimmed V and J ends, which lost 6 bases and 4 bases, there was a span of 12 bases. Germline V gives CDR1 MNHEY, CDR2 SVGAGI. This CDR3 region has 13 residues. The CDR3 sequence: CASRFSLTYGYTF. The CDR3 DNA sequence: TGTGCCAGCAGGTTCAGTCTTACCTATGGCTACACCTTC.

The CDR3 DNA is TGTGCTAGTGGTTTGGGGGCATCTGGGGCCAACGTCCTGACTTTC. This sequence encodes CASGLGASGANVLTF. The genes are TRBV12-5 and TRBJ2-6; D remains ambiguous. Germline CDR1 LGHNT, CDR2 FRNRAP. The CDR3 covers 15 residues. Trimming pared 1 base from V and 1 base from J, leaving 5 bases between.

The V and J genes are TRBV5-1 and TRBJ2-3, with a weak D call TRBD2 (6 bases). The CDR3 runs 17 residues. Trimming removed 1 base at V and 3 bases at J, with 18 bases between. From germline, CDR1 is SGHRS and CDR2 YFSETQ. CDR3 sequence (DNA): TGCGCCAGCAGCTTGCTTTTTTGGGGGGAGAGGACAGATACGCAGTATTTT. Its protein product is CASSLLFWGERTDTQYF.